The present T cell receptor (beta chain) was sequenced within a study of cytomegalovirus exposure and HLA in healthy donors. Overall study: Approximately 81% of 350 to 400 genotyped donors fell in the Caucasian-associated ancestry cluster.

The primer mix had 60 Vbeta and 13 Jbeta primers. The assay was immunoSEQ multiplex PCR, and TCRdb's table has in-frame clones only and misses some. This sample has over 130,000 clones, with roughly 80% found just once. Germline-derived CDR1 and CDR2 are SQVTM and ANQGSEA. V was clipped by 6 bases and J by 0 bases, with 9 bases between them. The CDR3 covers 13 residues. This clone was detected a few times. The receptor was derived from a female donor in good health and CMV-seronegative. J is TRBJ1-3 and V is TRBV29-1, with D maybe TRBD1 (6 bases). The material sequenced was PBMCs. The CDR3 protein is CSVTGSSGNTIYF. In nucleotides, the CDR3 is TGCAGCGTAACAGGGAGCTCTGGAAACACCATATATTTT.